The clone carrying this T cell receptor (beta chain) was found a few times. The V segment lost 2 bases and the J segment 3 bases; nucleotides outside the gene matches: 3. The germline V gene encodes CDR1 MNHEY and CDR2 SMNVEV (reference sequence). This CDR3 is 15 amino acids long. The sample comes from a study of blood T cell repertoires in COVID-19. Method: immunoSEQ multiplex PCR; TCRdb's copy keeps in-frame clones and lacks some. The sample consists of 300,000 to 400,000 clones, about 86% of them appearing once. The chain recombines TRBV27 with TRBJ1-2; TRBD1 aligns across 10 bases. The sequence came from a middle-aged woman with acute COVID-19. Sequencing used PBMCs or T cells enriched from blood (not recorded which). CDR3 sequence: CASSLVGQGDYGYTF. Written as DNA, the CDR3 is TGTGCCAGCAGTTTAGTCGGACAGGGGGACTATGGCTACACCTTC.